Below are 18 T cell receptor beta chains sequenced from a single sample in a study of shared clonotypes between healthy human individuals (dated by TCRdb to about 2020). The library was prepared using the immunoSEQ multiplex PCR assay. The table was pulled from immuneACCESS by TCRdb, which kept in-frame rearrangements only. Such tables lose some clones; where checked, under half of the loss comes from unresolved V genes, and the rest has no known cause. For this sample the table gives roughly 810,000 clones, of which just over 95% were detected only once. The top ten constitute about 0.25% of the sample. CD8 naive samples consisted of CD45RO-negative cells that were positively selected for CCR7, yielding a CD45RA+CCR7+ population without TemRA cells. Sequencing used naive CD8+ T cells sorted from blood. This specimen's cell subset or site label, per the study, means: CD45RA+CCR7+. Source of these receptors: a man aged 30 to 45 in good health.

The genes are TRBV6-5 and TRBJ2-5; TRBD1 matches at 7 bases. Per germline, CDR1 MNHEY and CDR2 SVGAGI. The CDR3 consists of 14 residues. With 6 bases clipped from V and 3 bases from J, the junction kept 7 bases outside the gene matches. CDR3 residues: CASRKDRVKETQYF. CDR3 sequence (DNA): TGTGCCAGCAGAAAAGACAGGGTAAAAGAGACCCAGTACTTC.

This clone has only one observation. Additional DNA sequences in this sample encode the identical CDR3. V and J are TRBV27 and TRBJ2-3, with TRBD2 matching 7 bases. CDR3 length: 14 amino acids. Germline V gene sequence: CDR1 MNHEY, CDR2 SMNVEV (reference sequence). V shed 0 bases and J 3 bases; nucleotides not matched to a gene: 0. Here the CDR3 reads CASSLSGGTDTQYF. In DNA, the CDR3 is TGTGCCAGCAGTTTATCGGGAGGGACAGATACGCAGTATTTT.

Note on this clone: This sample also contains other DNA sequences that code for the same CDR3. The chain uses TRBV5-1 and TRBJ2-7; 7 positions match TRBD1. Germline CDR1 and CDR2: SGHRS and YFSETQ. Trimming at V came to 4 bases and at J to 2 bases, leaving 6 bases not matched to a gene. CDR3 length equals 14 residues. Here the CDR3 reads CASSLGDSPYEQYF. The CDR3 DNA follows: TGCGCCAGCAGCCTGGGGGACAGCCCCTACGAGCAGTACTTC.

The J gene is TRBJ2-1, the V gene TRBV15; a weak D match, TRBD2 (6 bases). The V end was cut by 5 bases, the J end by 3 bases, with 14 bases between. Per the germline V gene, CDR1 is LNHNV and CDR2 is YYDKDF (reference sequence). CDR3 length: 15 amino acids. For the CDR3, the DNA is TGTGCCACCAGCCCCGGCGGGAACAACTACAATGAGCAGTTCTTC. It encodes CATSPGGNNYNEQFF.

This chain joins TRBV18 and TRBJ2-1; D gene ambiguous. Per the germline V gene, CDR1 is KGHSH and CDR2 is LQKENI. The CDR3 length is 13 residues. The V and J ends lost 5 bases and 8 bases respectively, with 13 bases between them. CDR3 DNA: TGTGCCAGCTCAGATCCGTGGGCGTATGAGCAGTTCTTC. It translates to CASSDPWAYEQFF.

This chain joins TRBV4-1 and TRBJ2-7, with D possibly TRBD2 on 5 matching bases. The CDR3 totals 13 residues. Trimming shortened V by 4 bases and J by 4 bases, and 11 bases separated the two germline ends. Germline CDR1 is MGHRA and CDR2 is YSYEKL. As DNA, the CDR3 is TGCGCCAGCAGCCCGGAGGCGCGGTACGAGCAGTACTTC. It specifies CASSPEARYEQYF.

This clone was detected once. The chain is built from TRBV10-2 and TRBJ2-7; D is possibly TRBD1 (5 bases). The CDR3 sequence is 13 residues long. Germline CDR1 reads WSHSY; CDR2 reads SAAADI. Trimming took off 6 bases at V and 1 base at J, with 10 bases between the two ends. The CDR3 region has the DNA TGCGCCAGCAGCCAGGGTCGATCCTACGAGCAGTACTTC. Its protein product is CASSQGRSYEQYF.

The chain links TRBV7-8 to TRBJ1-4; D unclear. V dropped 5 bases and J dropped 8 bases, with 18 bases sitting between them. This CDR3 region has 15 residues. Germline V CDR1 and CDR2: SGHVS, FQNEAQ. Written as DNA, the CDR3 is TGTGCCAGCAGCCTAGACGGGGATACCCCAGAAAAACTGTTTTTT. Its translation is CASSLDGDTPEKLFF.

The genes are TRBV11-2 and TRBJ2-3, with D perhaps TRBD2 (5 bases). CDR1 and CDR2 from the germline V gene are SGHAT and FQNNGV. Trimming removed 4 bases from V and 3 bases from J, with 17 bases in between. CDR3 length equals 16 residues. In DNA, the CDR3 is TGTGCCAGCAGCTCTCCCACTAGTTGGGCAACAGATACGCAGTATTTT. This codes for CASSSPTSWATDTQYF.

CDR3 sequence (DNA): TGCGCCAGCAGCCAGGATGCCTCCTCCACGGGTGGACGGAACACCATATATTTT. Amino acid sequence: CASSQDASSTGGRNTIYF. This chain links TRBV4-3 with TRBJ1-3; D call uncertain. The CDR3 has 18 amino acids. Germline CDR1 is LGHNA and CDR2 is YSLEER. Trimming pared 3 bases from V and 7 bases from J, leaving 25 bases between.

This chain connects TRBV9 to TRBJ2-4; D is ambiguous. The V gene lost 4 bases and the J gene lost 7 bases, with 15 bases spanning the gap. This CDR3 region has 14 residues. From germline, CDR1 is SGDLS and CDR2 YYNGEE. The CDR3 bases are TGTGCCAGCAGCCCCTCCGGGTCTTCGAACATTCAGTACTTC. This codes for CASSPSGSSNIQYF.

Comments on this clone: In the same sample, other DNA sequences code for this CDR3. The chain has TRBV10-3 and TRBJ2-3; D is uncertain. The CDR3 is 12 amino acids. V was trimmed by 0 bases and J by 2 bases, leaving 0 bases between them. The V gene's germline CDR1 is ENHRY and CDR2 SYGVKD. The CDR3 region has the DNA TGTGCCATCAGTGAGTCCACAGATACGCAGTATTTT. Translating gives CAISESTDTQYF.

The V gene is TRBV4-1, the J gene TRBJ2-2; a weak D match, TRBD1 (6 bases). The CDR3 is made up of 13 amino acids. Looked up from germline, CDR1 is MGHRA and CDR2 is YSYEKL. V lost 8 bases and J 7 bases, leaving 14 bases between the germline ends. CDR3 region: CASAQGSDGELFF. The CDR3 DNA is TGCGCCAGCGCACAGGGATCTGACGGGGAGCTGTTTTTT.

This rearrangement joins TRBV6-5 to TRBJ1-5; D remains unclear. The CDR3 totals 15 residues. Germline V CDR1 and CDR2: MNHEY, SVGAGI. Trimming stripped 0 bases from V and 0 bases from J, with 6 bases between. CDR3 residues: CASSYSSYSNQPQHF. The CDR3 DNA sequence: TGTGCCAGCAGTTACTCGAGCTATAGCAATCAGCCCCAGCATTTT.

The J gene is TRBJ1-4, the V gene TRBV9; D call uncertain. The CDR3 spans 15 residues. In germline, CDR1 is SGDLS, CDR2 YYNGEE. The V gene lost 1 base and the J gene lost 10 bases, with 17 bases spanning the gap. The CDR3 region is CASSVPGRSGGKLFF. The CDR3, as DNA: TGTGCCAGCAGCGTACCCGGTCGTTCCGGAGGAAAACTGTTTTTT.

J is TRBJ1-5 and V is TRBV2, with TRBD1 identical over 8 bases. After removal of 3 bases from V and 4 bases from J, the junction contained 5 bases not matched to a gene. The CDR3 contains 15 residues. Per the germline V gene, CDR1 is SNHLY and CDR2 is FYNNEI. In DNA form, the CDR3 reads TGTGCCAGCAGTGATAGGACAGGGCGGAATCAGCCCCAGCATTTT. This sequence encodes CASSDRTGRNQPQHF.

The chain is built from TRBV10-2 and TRBJ1-2, with D uncertain. Trimming pared 6 bases from V and 2 bases from J, leaving 13 bases between. Germline V lookup: CDR1 WSHSY, CDR2 SAAADI. This CDR3 region has 14 residues. Here the CDR3 reads CASSDGSPNYGYTF. CDR3 DNA: TGCGCCAGCAGCGACGGTTCTCCAAACTATGGCTACACCTTC.

This rearrangement joins TRBV29-1 to TRBJ2-6; D is undetermined. Germline V gives CDR1 SQVTM, CDR2 ANQGSEA. V was clipped by 5 bases and J by 5 bases, with 22 bases between them. This CDR3 comprises 17 residues. CDR3 nucleotides: TGCAGCGTTCGGTCTGAAAGCATACAAAGTCGGGCCAACGTCCTGACTTTC. Protein sequence: CSVRSESIQSRANVLTF.